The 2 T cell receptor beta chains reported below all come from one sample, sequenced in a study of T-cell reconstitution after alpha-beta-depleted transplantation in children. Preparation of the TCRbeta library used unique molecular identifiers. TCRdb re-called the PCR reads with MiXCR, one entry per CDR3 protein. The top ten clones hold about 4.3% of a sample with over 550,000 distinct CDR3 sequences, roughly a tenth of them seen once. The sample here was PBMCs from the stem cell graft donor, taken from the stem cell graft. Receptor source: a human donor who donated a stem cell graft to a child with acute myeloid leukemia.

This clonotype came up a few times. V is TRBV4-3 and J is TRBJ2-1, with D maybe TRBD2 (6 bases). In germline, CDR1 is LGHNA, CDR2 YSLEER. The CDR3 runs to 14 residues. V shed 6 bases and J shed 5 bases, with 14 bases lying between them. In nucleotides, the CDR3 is TGCGCCAGCAGGCGGGACTCCCAGAACAATGAGCAGTTCTTC. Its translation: CASRRDSQNNEQFF.

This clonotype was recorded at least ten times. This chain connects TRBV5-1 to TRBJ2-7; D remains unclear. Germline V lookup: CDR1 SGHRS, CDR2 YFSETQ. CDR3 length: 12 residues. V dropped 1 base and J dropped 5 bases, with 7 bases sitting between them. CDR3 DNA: TGCGCCAGCAGCTTGAAAGGACACGAGCAGTACTTC. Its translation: CASSLKGHEQYF.